These 15 T cell receptor beta chains were sequenced from one sample in a study of T cell changes during pregnancy in multiple sclerosis. TCRdb's copy holds only in-frame clones and misses some; the assay was immunoSEQ multiplex PCR. Of about 36,000 clones in the sample, 70% to 90% were seen once. The specimen was CD8+ T cells from peripheral blood mononuclear cells, collected in the third trimester of pregnancy. These receptors all come from a female donor with multiple sclerosis, enrolled in a pregnancy study.

In the case of this clone: This CDR3 is also generated by other DNA sequences in the sample. CDR3 DNA sequence: TGCGCCAGCAGCCAAGACAGGGATCAGCCCCAGCATTTT. Protein: CASSQDRDQPQHF. The chain combines TRBV4-3 with TRBJ1-5; a possible D gene is TRBD1 (5 bases). Germline V gives CDR1 LGHNA, CDR2 YSLEER. The V gene lost 0 bases and the J gene lost 5 bases, with 5 bases spanning the gap. The CDR3 extends over 13 amino acids.

This clone was recorded once. The chain carries TRBV19 and TRBJ2-1, with D possibly TRBD2 on 7 matching bases. The CDR3 extends over 15 amino acids. The V end lost 1 base, the J end lost 5 bases, and 12 bases lay between the germline ends. Germline V gene data show CDR1 as LNHDA and CDR2 as SQIVND (reference sequence). The CDR3 nucleotides are TGTGCCAGTAGTATAGGGGGGGGGCCCCACAATGAGCAGTTCTTC. This sequence encodes CASSIGGGPHNEQFF. The variable domain in full, with the rest retrieved from reference TRBV19 and TRBJ2-1, is DGGITQSPKYLFRKEGQNVTLSCEQNLNHDAMYWYRQDPGQGLRLIYYSQIVNDFQKGDIAEGYSVSREKKESFPLTVTSAQKNPTAFYLCASSIGGGPHNEQFFGPGTRLTVL.

This clone was seen only once. V is TRBV4-1 and J is TRBJ1-4; D ambiguous. V was clipped by 0 bases and J by 6 bases, with 14 bases between them. This CDR3 contains 16 residues. Per the germline V gene, CDR1 is MGHRA and CDR2 is YSYEKL. The CDR3 loop reads CASSQEAARRYEKLFF. The CDR3, as DNA: TGCGCCAGCAGCCAAGAAGCGGCCCGGAGGTATGAAAAACTGTTTTTT.

The CDR3 loop reads CASTLIASYNEQFF. The CDR3 bases are TGTGCCAGCACCCTAATAGCCTCCTACAATGAGCAGTTCTTC. The chain combines TRBV7-2 with TRBJ2-1; D call uncertain. The V gene's germline CDR1 is SGHTA and CDR2 FQGNSA. The ends were cut back, 7 bases at V and 0 bases at J, with 10 bases in the middle. CDR3 length: 14 residues.

This chain links TRBV19 with TRBJ1-1; unclear D gene. V lost 1 base and J 5 bases, leaving 8 bases between the germline ends. Per germline, CDR1 LNHDA and CDR2 SQIVND (reference sequence). CDR3 length: 13 residues. The CDR3 loop reads CASSIVGVTEAFF. The CDR3 nucleotides are TGTGCCAGTAGTATAGTCGGGGTTACTGAAGCTTTCTTT. Combining the CDR3 with reference TRBV19 and TRBJ1-1 gives the whole variable domain DGGITQSPKYLFRKEGQNVTLSCEQNLNHDAMYWYRQDPGQGLRLIYYSQIVNDFQKGDIAEGYSVSREKKESFPLTVTSAQKNPTAFYLCASSIVGVTEAFFGQGTRLTVV.

The chain is built from TRBV6-1 and TRBJ1-5; D is perhaps TRBD1 (5 bases). The CDR3 has 13 residues. The ends were cut back, 5 bases at V and 7 bases at J, with 12 bases in the middle. Germline values: CDR1 MNHNS, CDR2 SASEGT. The CDR3, as DNA: TGTGCCAGCAGTCCTAGGGGAGGCCAGCCCCAGCATTTT. This codes for CASSPRGGQPQHF.

V and J are TRBV19 and TRBJ1-3; TRBD1 matches at 7 bases. V shed 8 bases and J 0 bases; nucleotides not matched to a gene: 4. Looked up from germline, CDR1 is LNHDA and CDR2 is SQIVND (reference sequence). This CDR3 spans 14 amino acids. CDR3 bases: TGTGCCAGTGGGGACAGTTACTCTGGAAACACCATATATTTT. The encoded protein is CASGDSYSGNTIYF.

The CDR3 here is CASSDTGRYNEQFF. The CDR3 coding sequence is TGTGCCAGCAGTGATACCGGGAGATACAATGAGCAGTTCTTC. The chain employs TRBV6-1 and TRBJ2-1; D perhaps matches TRBD2 (6 bases). V was clipped by 3 bases and J by 4 bases, with 10 bases between them. The CDR3 totals 14 residues. Looked up from germline, CDR1 is MNHNS and CDR2 is SASEGT.

This clone was seen once. The V call is TRBV15, the J call TRBJ2-7; D possibly corresponds to TRBD1 (5 bases). The CDR3 is 15 residues long. Germline loops: CDR1 LNHNV, CDR2 YYDKDF (reference sequence). Trimming removed 1 base from V and 7 bases from J, with 17 bases in between. The CDR3 DNA sequence: TGTGCCACCAGCAGAGGACAGTACGAATACCGGGAGCAGTACTTC. Amino acids: CATSRGQYEYREQYF.

In DNA form, the CDR3 reads TGTGCCAGCAACCCGACGGGGGGGCCCTACAATGAGCAGTTCTTC. It is translated as CASNPTGGPYNEQFF. This chain links TRBV27 with TRBJ2-1; TRBD2 agrees at 8 bases. The CDR3 is 15 residues long. The junction had 7 bases not matched to a gene; V was cut back by 7 bases and J by 2 bases. The germline V gene has CDR1 MNHEY and CDR2 SMNVEV (reference sequence).

The genes are TRBV6-5 and TRBJ2-3; D unresolved. The germline V gene encodes CDR1 MNHEY and CDR2 SVGAGI. Deletions cut 6 bases from V and 0 bases from J, with 4 bases between. This CDR3 spans 12 amino acids. In DNA, the CDR3 is TGTGCCAGCAGGGCCAGCACAGATACGCAGTATTTT. This translates into CASRASTDTQYF.

A few counts support this clone. The chain carries TRBV7-9 and TRBJ1-1, with D perhaps matching TRBD1 (6 bases). The CDR3 covers 14 residues. Trimming left V 3 bases short and J 1 base short, with 9 bases between. Germline V gene sequence: CDR1 SEHNR, CDR2 FQNEAQ (reference sequence). The CDR3 DNA is TGTGCCAGCAGCTTTCCAGGGGCGAACACTGAAGCTTTCTTT. Encoded protein: CASSFPGANTEAFF.

This chain connects TRBV4-2 to TRBJ2-1, with 12 bases fitting TRBD2. With V trimmed by 8 bases and J by 4 bases, 0 bases remained unmatched. Germline lookup yields CDR1 LGHNA and CDR2 YNFKEQ. CDR3 length equals 13 residues. CDR3 nucleotides: TGTGCCAGCGGGACTAGCGGGTACAATGAGCAGTTCTTC. Protein product: CASGTSGYNEQFF.

The CDR3 is CATGEFSNQPQHF. The CDR3 DNA reads TGTGCCACCGGGGAGTTTAGCAATCAGCCCCAGCATTTT. The chain joins TRBV15 to TRBJ1-5; D is ambiguous. Germline V gene lookup returns CDR1 LNHNV and CDR2 YYDKDF (reference sequence). V lost 8 bases, J lost 0 bases, and 8 bases lay in between. CDR3 size: 13 residues.

V is TRBV6-4 and J is TRBJ2-1, with D possibly matching TRBD1 (7 bases). The CDR3 consists of 15 residues. CDR1 MRHNA and CDR2 SNTAGT come from the germline V gene. V lost 2 bases to trimming and J lost 4 bases, with 12 bases between them. Here the CDR3 reads CASSDGAGGYNEQFF. As DNA, the CDR3 is TGTGCCAGCAGTGACGGTGCAGGGGGGTACAATGAGCAGTTCTTC.